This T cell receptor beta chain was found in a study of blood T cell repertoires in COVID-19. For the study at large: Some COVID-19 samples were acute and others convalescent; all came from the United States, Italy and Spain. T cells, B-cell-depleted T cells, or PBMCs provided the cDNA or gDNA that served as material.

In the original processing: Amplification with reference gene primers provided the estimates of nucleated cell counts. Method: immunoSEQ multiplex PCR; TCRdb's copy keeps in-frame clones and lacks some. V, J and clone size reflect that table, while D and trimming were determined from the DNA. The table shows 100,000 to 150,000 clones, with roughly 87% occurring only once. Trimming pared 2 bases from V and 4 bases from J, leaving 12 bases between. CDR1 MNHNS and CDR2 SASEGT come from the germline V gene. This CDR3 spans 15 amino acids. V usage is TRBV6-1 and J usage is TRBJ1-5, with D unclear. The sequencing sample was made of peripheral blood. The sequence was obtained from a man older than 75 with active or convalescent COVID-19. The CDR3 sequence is CASSESAGRNQPQHF. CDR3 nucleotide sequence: TGTGCCAGCAGTGAATCGGCAGGCCGGAATCAGCCCCAGCATTTT.